One and the same sample provided the 3 T cell receptor beta chains below, sequenced in a study of human T cells and chemical hapten exposure. Time point of the sample: patch test 1, 2 weeks after DPC sensitization. Treatment of the sample: therapeutic diphenylcyclopropenone sensitization with weekly scalp DPC. One entry per CDR3 protein, called by TCRdb with MiXCR from the RACE reads. Among about 360,000 distinct CDR3 sequences listed, nearly 5% were seen once. The specimen comprised whole blood, sampled in connection with sensitization to the hapten diphenylcyclopropenone (DPC). The receptors here all came from a woman aged 45-65 years with alopecia areata. Some clones in this sample may be carry-over from other donors' samples.

The CDR3 sequence: CSATSRTGSNYEQYF. As DNA, the CDR3 is TGCAGTGCTACCTCCCGGACGGGGAGTAACTACGAGCAGTACTTC. The rearrangement links TRBV20-1 to TRBJ2-7, with D tentatively TRBD2 (5 bases). CDR1 is DFQATT and CDR2 is SNEGSKA in the germline V gene (reference sequence). Between the trimmed V and J ends, which lost 4 bases and 3 bases, there was a span of 19 bases. CDR3 length equals 15 residues.

The V call is TRBV15, the J call TRBJ2-4; unclear D gene. CDR1 and CDR2 (germline): LNHNV, YYDKDF (reference sequence). The V end was cut by 0 bases, the J end by 9 bases, with 6 bases between. CDR3 length: 12 amino acids. The CDR3 loop reads CATSRDVSIQYF. The CDR3 DNA follows: TGTGCCACCAGCAGAGATGTTTCCATTCAGTACTTC. Complete variable domain (other parts from reference TRBV15 and TRBJ2-4): DAMVIQNPRYQVTQFGKPVTLSCSQTLNHNVMYWYQQKSSQAPKLLFHYYDKDFNNEADTPDNFQSRRPNTSFCFLDIRSPGLGDTAMYLCATSRDVSIQYFGAGTRLSVL.

The rearrangement joins TRBV5-5 to TRBJ1-5, with D tentatively TRBD1 (5 bases). The V end lost 4 bases, the J end lost 0 bases, and 11 bases lay between the germline ends. The CDR3 runs 15 residues. Per the germline V gene, CDR1 is SGHKS and CDR2 is YYEKEE (reference sequence). CDR3 sequence (DNA): TGTGCCAGCAGCATGACAGTAAATAGCAATCAGCCCCAGCATTTT. Encoded protein: CASSMTVNSNQPQHF.